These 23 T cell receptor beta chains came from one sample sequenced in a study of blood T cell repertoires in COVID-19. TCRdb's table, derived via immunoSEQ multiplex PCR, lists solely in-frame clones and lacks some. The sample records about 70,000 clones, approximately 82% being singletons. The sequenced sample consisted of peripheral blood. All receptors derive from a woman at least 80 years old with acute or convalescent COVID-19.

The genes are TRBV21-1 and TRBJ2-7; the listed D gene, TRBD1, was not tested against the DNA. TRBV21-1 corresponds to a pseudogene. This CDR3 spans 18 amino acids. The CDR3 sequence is CASSPGTGGKEVSYEQYF. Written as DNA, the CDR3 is TGTGCCAGCAGCCCGGGGACAGGGGGCAAAGAGGTCTCCTACGAGCAGTACTTC.

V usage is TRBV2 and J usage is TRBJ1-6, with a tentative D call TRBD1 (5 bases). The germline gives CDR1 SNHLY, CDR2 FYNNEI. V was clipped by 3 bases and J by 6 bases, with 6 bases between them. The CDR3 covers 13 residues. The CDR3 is CASSDRANSPLHF. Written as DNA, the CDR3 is TGTGCCAGCAGTGACAGGGCTAATTCACCCCTCCACTTT.

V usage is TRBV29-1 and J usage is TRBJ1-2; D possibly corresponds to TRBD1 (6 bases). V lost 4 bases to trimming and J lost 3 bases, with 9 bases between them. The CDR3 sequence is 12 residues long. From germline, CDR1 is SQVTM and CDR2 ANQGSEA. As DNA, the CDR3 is TGCAGCGTTGGGACAGCGTACTATGGCTACACCTTC. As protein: CSVGTAYYGYTF.

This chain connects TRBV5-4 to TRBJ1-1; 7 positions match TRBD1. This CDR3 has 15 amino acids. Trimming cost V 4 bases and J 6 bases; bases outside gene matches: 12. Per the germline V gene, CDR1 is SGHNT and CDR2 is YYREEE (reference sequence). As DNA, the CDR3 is TGTGCCAGCAGCCCTGTCGACAGGGCGATCGCTGAAGCTTTCTTT. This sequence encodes CASSPVDRAIAEAFF.

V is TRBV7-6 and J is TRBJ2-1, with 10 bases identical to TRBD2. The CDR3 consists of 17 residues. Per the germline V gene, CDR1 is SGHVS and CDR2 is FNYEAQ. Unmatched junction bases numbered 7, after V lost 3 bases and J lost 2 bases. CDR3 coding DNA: TGTGCCAGCAGCTTTTCACCTACTAGCGGGGCCTACAATGAGCAGTTCTTC. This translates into CASSFSPTSGAYNEQFF.

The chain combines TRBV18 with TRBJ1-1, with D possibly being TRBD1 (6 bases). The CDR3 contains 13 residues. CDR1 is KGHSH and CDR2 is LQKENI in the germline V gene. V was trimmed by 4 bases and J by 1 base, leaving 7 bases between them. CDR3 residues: CASSRGQNTEAFF. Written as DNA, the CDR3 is TGTGCCAGCTCACGGGGACAGAACACTGAAGCTTTCTTT.

Written as DNA, the CDR3 is TGTGCCAGCTGGACGAGGACAGGGTATGGCTACACCTTC. Amino acids: CASWTRTGYGYTF. The chain carries TRBV6-6 and TRBJ1-2; 8 bases agree with TRBD1. V gave up 8 bases and J gave up 5 bases; unmatched junction bases: 7. The CDR3 loop spans 13 amino acids. Germline loops: CDR1 MNHNY, CDR2 SVGAGI (reference sequence).

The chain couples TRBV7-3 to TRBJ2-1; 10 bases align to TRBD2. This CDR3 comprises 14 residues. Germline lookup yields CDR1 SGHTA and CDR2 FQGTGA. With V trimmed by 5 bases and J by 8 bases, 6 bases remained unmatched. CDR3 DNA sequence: TGTGCCAGCAGCCCTACCGGGACTAGCGATGAGCAGTTCTTC. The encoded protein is CASSPTGTSDEQFF.

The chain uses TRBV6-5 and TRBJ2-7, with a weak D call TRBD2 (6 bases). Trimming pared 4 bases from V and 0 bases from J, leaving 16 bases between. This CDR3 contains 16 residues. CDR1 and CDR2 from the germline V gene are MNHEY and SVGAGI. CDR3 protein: CASSSPQRASSYEQYF. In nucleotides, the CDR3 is TGTGCCAGCAGTTCGCCCCAGCGGGCAAGCTCCTACGAGCAGTACTTC.

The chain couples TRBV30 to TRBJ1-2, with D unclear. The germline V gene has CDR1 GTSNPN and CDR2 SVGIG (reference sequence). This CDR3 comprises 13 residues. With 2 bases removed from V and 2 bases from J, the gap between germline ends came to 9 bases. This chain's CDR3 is CAWSLQINYGYTF. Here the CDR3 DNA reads TGTGCCTGGAGTCTACAGATAAACTATGGCTACACCTTC.

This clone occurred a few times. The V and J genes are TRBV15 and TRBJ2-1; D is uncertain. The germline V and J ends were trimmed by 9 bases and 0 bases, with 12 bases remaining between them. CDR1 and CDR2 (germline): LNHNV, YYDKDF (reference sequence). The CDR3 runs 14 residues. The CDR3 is CATTDPRSYNEQFF. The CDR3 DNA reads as TGTGCCACTACAGACCCCCGCTCCTACAATGAGCAGTTCTTC.

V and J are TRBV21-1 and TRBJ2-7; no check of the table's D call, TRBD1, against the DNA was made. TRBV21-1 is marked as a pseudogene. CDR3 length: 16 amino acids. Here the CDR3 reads CASSKASGQGVHEQYF. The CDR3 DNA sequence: TGTGCCAGCAGCAAAGCTTCGGGACAGGGTGTCCACGAGCAGTACTTC.

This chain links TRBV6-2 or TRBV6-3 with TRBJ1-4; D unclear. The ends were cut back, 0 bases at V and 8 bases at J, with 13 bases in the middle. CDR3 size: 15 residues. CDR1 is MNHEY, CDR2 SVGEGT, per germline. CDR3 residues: CASSYSGVAWEKLFF. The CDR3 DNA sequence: TGTGCCAGCAGTTACTCGGGCGTCGCATGGGAAAAACTGTTTTTT.

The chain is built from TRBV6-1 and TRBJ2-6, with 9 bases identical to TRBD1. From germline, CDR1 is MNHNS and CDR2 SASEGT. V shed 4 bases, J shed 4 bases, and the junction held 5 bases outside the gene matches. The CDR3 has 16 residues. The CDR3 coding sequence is TGTGCCAGCAGTGGGGGGACAGGGAACGGGGCCAACGTCCTGACTTTC. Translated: CASSGGTGNGANVLTF.

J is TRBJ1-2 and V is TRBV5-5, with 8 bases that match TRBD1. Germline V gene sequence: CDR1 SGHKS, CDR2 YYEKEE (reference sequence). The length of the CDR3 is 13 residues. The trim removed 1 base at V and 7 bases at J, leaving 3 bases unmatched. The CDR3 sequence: CASSLQGAVGYTF. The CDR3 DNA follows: TGTGCCAGCAGCTTGCAGGGGGCAGTTGGCTACACCTTC.

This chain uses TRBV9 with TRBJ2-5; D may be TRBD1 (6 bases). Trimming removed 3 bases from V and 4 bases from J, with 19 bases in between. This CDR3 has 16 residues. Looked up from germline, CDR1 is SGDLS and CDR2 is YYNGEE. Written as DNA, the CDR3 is TGTGCCAGCAGCGAGAAACAGGGATTTGAACGAGAGACCCAGTACTTC. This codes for CASSEKQGFERETQYF.

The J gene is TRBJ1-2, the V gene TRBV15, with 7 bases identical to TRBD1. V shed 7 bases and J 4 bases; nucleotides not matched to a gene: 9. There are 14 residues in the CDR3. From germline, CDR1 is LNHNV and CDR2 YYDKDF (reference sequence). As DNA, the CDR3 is TGTGCCACCACTCCCGCAGGGGGAGGCTATGGCTACACCTTC. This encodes CATTPAGGGYGYTF.

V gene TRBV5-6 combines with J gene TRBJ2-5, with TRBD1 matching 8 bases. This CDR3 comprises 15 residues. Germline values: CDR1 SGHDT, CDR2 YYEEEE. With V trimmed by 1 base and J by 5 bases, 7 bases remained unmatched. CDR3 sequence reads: CASSLYQGAQETQYF. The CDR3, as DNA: TGTGCCAGCAGCTTGTACCAGGGGGCTCAGGAGACCCAGTACTTC.

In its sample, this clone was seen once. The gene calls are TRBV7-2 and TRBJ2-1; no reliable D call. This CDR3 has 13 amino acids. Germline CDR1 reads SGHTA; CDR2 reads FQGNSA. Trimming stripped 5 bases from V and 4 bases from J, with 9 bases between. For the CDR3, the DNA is TGTGCCAGCAGCCTCCAGAGGTACAATGAGCAGTTCTTC. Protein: CASSLQRYNEQFF.

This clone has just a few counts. CDR3 coding DNA: TGTGCCAGCAGTTACGTTAGGACTAGGGCAGATACGCAGTATTTT. It translates to CASSYVRTRADTQYF. This rearrangement joins TRBV6-6 to TRBJ2-3; 7 positions agree with TRBD2. CDR1 is MNHNY and CDR2 is SVGAGI in the germline V gene (reference sequence). The CDR3 totals 15 residues. Trimming at V came to 2 bases and at J to 4 bases, leaving 6 bases not matched to a gene.

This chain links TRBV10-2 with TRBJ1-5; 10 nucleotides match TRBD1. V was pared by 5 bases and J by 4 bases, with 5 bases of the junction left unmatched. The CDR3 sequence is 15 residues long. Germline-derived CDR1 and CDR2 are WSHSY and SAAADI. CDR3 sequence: CASSSPGQGNQPQHF. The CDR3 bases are TGCGCCAGCAGTTCTCCGGGACAGGGGAATCAGCCCCAGCATTTT.

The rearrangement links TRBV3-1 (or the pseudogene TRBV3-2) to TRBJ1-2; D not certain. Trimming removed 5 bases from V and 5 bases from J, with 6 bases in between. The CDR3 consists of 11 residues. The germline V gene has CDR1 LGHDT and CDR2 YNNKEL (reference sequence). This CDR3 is CASSTSYGYTF. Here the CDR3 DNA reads TGTGCCAGCAGCACTTCTTATGGCTACACCTTC.

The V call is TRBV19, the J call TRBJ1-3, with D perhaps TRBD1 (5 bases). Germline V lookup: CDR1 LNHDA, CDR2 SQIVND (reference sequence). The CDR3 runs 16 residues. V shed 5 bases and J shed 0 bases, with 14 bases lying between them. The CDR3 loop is CASSVQGRVSGNTIYF. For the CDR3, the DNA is TGTGCCAGTAGTGTGCAGGGCAGGGTCTCTGGAAACACCATATATTTT.